These 8 T cell receptor beta chains were all obtained from the same sample, sequenced in a study of cytomegalovirus exposure and HLA in healthy donors (TCRdb year 2017). Libraries were made using the immunoSEQ multiplex PCR assay. A mixture of 60 forward primers for TCR Vbeta segments and 13 reverse primers for TCR Jbeta segments was used in the multiplex PCR. TCRdb took this table from immuneACCESS and kept in-frame rearrangements with V and J called. Such tables lack part of the clones; where checked against another copy, unresolved V genes explain under half of the gap, and the rest is unexplained. The sample table records 180,000 or so clones; 80% to 90% of these occur just once. 0.7% to 0.95% of the sample is in the top ten clones. The sample comprised PBMCs. The receptors were sampled from a woman aged 18-29 years in good health and CMV-seronegative.

The chain carries TRBV18 and TRBJ1-2; D unresolved. The length of the CDR3 is 13 residues. Germline V gene lookup returns CDR1 KGHSH and CDR2 LQKENI. Trimming stripped 1 base from V and 5 bases from J, with 8 bases between. The CDR3 region has the DNA TGTGCCAGCTCACCACGGGAGCAATATGGCTACACCTTC. This codes for CASSPREQYGYTF.

The chain combines TRBV12-5 with TRBJ2-2; D is undetermined. Looked up from germline, CDR1 is LGHNT and CDR2 is FRNRAP. The CDR3 consists of 13 residues. V lost 7 bases, J lost 3 bases, and 9 bases lay in between. Here the CDR3 DNA reads TGTGCTAGTGCCCAGATCGACACCGGGGAGCTGTTTTTT. Translating gives CASAQIDTGELFF. Using reference TRBV12-5 and TRBJ2-2 for the parts outside the CDR3, the full variable domain is DARVTQTPRHKVTEMGQEVTMRCQPILGHNTVFWYRQTMMQGLELLAYFRNRAPLDDSGMPKDRFSAEMPDATLATLKIQPSEPRDSAVYFCASAQIDTGELFFGEGSRLTVL.

This chain connects TRBV7-9 to TRBJ1-1; D is ambiguous. CDR1 and CDR2 (germline): SEHNR, FQNEAQ (reference sequence). The CDR3 runs to 13 residues. V dropped 5 bases and J dropped 3 bases, with 10 bases sitting between them. The CDR3 here is CASSPQADTEAFF. DNA for the CDR3: TGTGCCAGCAGCCCCCAGGCAGACACTGAAGCTTTCTTT.

The rearrangement joins TRBV15 to TRBJ2-3, with D tentatively TRBD1 (6 bases). The CDR3 spans 18 residues. The V gene's germline CDR1 is LNHNV and CDR2 YYDKDF (reference sequence). Trimming took 3 bases from V and 0 from J, leaving 19 bases between them. The chain's CDR3 is CATSSLGGAKTSTDTQYF. CDR3 nucleotide sequence: TGTGCCACCAGCAGCTTAGGGGGAGCCAAAACTAGCACAGATACGCAGTATTTT. Together with reference TRBV15 and TRBJ2-3, the CDR3 gives the full variable domain: DAMVIQNPRYQVTQFGKPVTLSCSQTLNHNVMYWYQQKSSQAPKLLFHYYDKDFNNEADTPDNFQSRRPNTSFCFLDIRSPGLGDTAMYLCATSSLGGAKTSTDTQYFGPGTRLTVL.

The chain joins TRBV27 to TRBJ2-1; 13 nucleotides agree with TRBD2. Germline V gives CDR1 MNHEY, CDR2 SMNVEV (reference sequence). The CDR3 extends over 19 amino acids. V lost 1 base and J lost 0; bases outside the gene matches: 6. CDR3 loop: CASSLYRTSGSNSYNEQFF. CDR3 nucleotides: TGTGCCAGCAGTTTATATAGGACTAGCGGGAGTAACTCCTACAATGAGCAGTTCTTC.

The chain carries TRBV27 and TRBJ1-3, with 8 bases identical to TRBD1. Unmatched junction bases numbered 8, after V lost 4 bases and J lost 0 bases. The CDR3 has 17 residues. CDR1 and CDR2 (germline): MNHEY, SMNVEV (reference sequence). The CDR3 bases are TGTGCCAGCAGTTCCAGGACAGGGAGGGTCTCTGGAAACACCATATATTTT. It specifies CASSSRTGRVSGNTIYF.

The V and J genes are TRBV28 and TRBJ2-2; D possibly corresponds to TRBD1 (6 bases). The CDR3 sequence is 19 residues long. V lost 6 bases and J lost 5, with 28 bases in between. Germline V gene sequence: CDR1 MDHEN, CDR2 SYDVKM. CDR3 DNA: TGTGCCAGCAGGCTTAATTATAACAGGGCTGGGCTAAAAACCGGGGAGCTGTTTTTT. Its protein is CASRLNYNRAGLKTGELFF.

J is TRBJ2-1 and V is TRBV7-2, with 9 nucleotides matching TRBD2. Per germline, CDR1 SGHTA and CDR2 FQGNSA. Losses at the gene ends were 6 bases for V and 1 base for J; bases not matched to a gene: 7. This CDR3 is built from 16 residues. The CDR3 DNA reads as TGTGCCAGCAGACGCTCGGGACTAGCATCCTACAATGAGCAGTTCTTC. This encodes CASRRSGLASYNEQFF.